The sequence of this TCR beta chain was determined in a study of blood T cell repertoires in COVID-19. About the study: The study drew acute and convalescent COVID-19 samples from the United States, Italy and Spain.

TCRdb's table, derived via immunoSEQ multiplex PCR, lists solely in-frame clones and lacks some. The sample lists about 8,700 clones, 65% to 90% occurring once. Germline values: CDR1 LNHDA, CDR2 SQIVND (reference sequence). The CDR3 has 15 residues. The ends were cut back, 0 bases at V and 5 bases at J, with 11 bases in the middle. This receptor was taken from a human donor with active COVID-19. The donor label of this sample is uncertain. This chain uses TRBV19 with TRBJ1-5; D remains unclear. Sample: peripheral blood. The CDR3, as DNA: TGTGCCAGTAGTATAGACCCGGGTCAGTATCAGCCCCAGCATTTT. It yields the protein CASSIDPGQYQPQHF.